A single T cell receptor beta chain is shown here with its context. Germline V gene data show CDR1 as SNHLY and CDR2 as FYNNEI. The CDR3 has 18 residues. Trimming removed 6 bases from V and 0 bases from J; junction bases left unmatched: 10. The protocol was immunoSEQ multiplex PCR, while the TCRdb copy is restricted to in-frame clones and leaves out a portion. The table shows about 83,000 clones, with approximately 81% occurring only once. This sample stems from a study of blood T cell repertoires in COVID-19. The sequence derives from a woman aged 80 or over with acute or convalescent COVID-19. This sequence joins TRBV2 and TRBJ1-5; 11 nucleotides agree with TRBD1. The sample was peripheral blood. The CDR3 is CASRRSRDRGYSNQPQHF. The CDR3 DNA reads as TGTGCCAGCAGGAGGAGCCGGGACAGGGGGTATAGCAATCAGCCCCAGCATTTT.